Detailed here is one T cell receptor beta chain. This sample was included in a study of blood T cell repertoires in COVID-19. Study-wide background: PBMCs, B-cell-depleted T cells, or T cells provided the cDNA or gDNA that made up the material.

This CDR3 spans 16 amino acids. The germline V gene encodes CDR1 LGHNA and CDR2 YSLEER. Trimming shortened V by 3 bases and J by 6 bases, and 18 bases separated the two germline ends. A Seattle source enrolled patients during active infection and followed them longitudinally. Sequencing used immunoSEQ multiplex PCR; TCRdb keeps in-frame clones, though not all of them. The sample has a few hundred thousand clones, 75% to 90% seen once. The chain has TRBV4-3 and TRBJ2-1, with D maybe TRBD2 (6 bases). This receptor was identified in a woman aged 55 to 70 with COVID-19, enrolled during active disease. The specimen was peripheral blood. The CDR3 spells CASSHAAGGYFNEQFF. DNA of the CDR3: TGCGCCAGCAGCCACGCGGCTGGGGGGTACTTCAATGAGCAGTTCTTC.